This entry features one T cell receptor beta chain sequence. TCRdb's copy holds only in-frame clones and misses some; the assay was immunoSEQ multiplex PCR. This sample carries 140,000 to 150,000 clones, roughly 84% of them seen once, and the ten largest clones take under 7%. This sample was taken from a study of blood T cell repertoires in COVID-19. The V and J ends lost 4 bases and 2 bases respectively, with 9 bases between them. CDR1 and CDR2 (germline): SGHRS, YFSETQ. The CDR3 runs to 13 residues. Contact with a PCR-confirmed or clinician-diagnosed COVID-19 case occurred within 2 weeks of entry. The chain recombines TRBV5-1 with TRBJ1-2; tentatively, D is TRBD1 (6 bases). The source is a woman in her fifties or sixties who had been exposed to COVID-19. What was sequenced was PBMCs or T cells enriched from blood (not recorded which). The CDR3 protein is CASSLGGNYGYTF. In DNA, the CDR3 is TGCGCCAGCAGCCTAGGGGGAAACTATGGCTACACCTTC.